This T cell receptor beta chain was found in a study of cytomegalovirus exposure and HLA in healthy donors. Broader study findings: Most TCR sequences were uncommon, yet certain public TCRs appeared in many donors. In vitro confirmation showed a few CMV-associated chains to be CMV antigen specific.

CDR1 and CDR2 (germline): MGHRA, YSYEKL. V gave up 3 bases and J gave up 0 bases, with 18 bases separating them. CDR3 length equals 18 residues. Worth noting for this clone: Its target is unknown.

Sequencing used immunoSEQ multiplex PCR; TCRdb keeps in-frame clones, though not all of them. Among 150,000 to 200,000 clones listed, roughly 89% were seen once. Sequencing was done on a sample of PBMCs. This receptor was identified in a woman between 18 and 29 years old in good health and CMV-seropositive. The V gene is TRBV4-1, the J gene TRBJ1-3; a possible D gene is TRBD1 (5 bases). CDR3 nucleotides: TGCGCCAGCAGCCAGGCCCCCCAACAGGTTAGCTCTGGAAACACCATATATTTT. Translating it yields CASSQAPQQVSSGNTIYF.